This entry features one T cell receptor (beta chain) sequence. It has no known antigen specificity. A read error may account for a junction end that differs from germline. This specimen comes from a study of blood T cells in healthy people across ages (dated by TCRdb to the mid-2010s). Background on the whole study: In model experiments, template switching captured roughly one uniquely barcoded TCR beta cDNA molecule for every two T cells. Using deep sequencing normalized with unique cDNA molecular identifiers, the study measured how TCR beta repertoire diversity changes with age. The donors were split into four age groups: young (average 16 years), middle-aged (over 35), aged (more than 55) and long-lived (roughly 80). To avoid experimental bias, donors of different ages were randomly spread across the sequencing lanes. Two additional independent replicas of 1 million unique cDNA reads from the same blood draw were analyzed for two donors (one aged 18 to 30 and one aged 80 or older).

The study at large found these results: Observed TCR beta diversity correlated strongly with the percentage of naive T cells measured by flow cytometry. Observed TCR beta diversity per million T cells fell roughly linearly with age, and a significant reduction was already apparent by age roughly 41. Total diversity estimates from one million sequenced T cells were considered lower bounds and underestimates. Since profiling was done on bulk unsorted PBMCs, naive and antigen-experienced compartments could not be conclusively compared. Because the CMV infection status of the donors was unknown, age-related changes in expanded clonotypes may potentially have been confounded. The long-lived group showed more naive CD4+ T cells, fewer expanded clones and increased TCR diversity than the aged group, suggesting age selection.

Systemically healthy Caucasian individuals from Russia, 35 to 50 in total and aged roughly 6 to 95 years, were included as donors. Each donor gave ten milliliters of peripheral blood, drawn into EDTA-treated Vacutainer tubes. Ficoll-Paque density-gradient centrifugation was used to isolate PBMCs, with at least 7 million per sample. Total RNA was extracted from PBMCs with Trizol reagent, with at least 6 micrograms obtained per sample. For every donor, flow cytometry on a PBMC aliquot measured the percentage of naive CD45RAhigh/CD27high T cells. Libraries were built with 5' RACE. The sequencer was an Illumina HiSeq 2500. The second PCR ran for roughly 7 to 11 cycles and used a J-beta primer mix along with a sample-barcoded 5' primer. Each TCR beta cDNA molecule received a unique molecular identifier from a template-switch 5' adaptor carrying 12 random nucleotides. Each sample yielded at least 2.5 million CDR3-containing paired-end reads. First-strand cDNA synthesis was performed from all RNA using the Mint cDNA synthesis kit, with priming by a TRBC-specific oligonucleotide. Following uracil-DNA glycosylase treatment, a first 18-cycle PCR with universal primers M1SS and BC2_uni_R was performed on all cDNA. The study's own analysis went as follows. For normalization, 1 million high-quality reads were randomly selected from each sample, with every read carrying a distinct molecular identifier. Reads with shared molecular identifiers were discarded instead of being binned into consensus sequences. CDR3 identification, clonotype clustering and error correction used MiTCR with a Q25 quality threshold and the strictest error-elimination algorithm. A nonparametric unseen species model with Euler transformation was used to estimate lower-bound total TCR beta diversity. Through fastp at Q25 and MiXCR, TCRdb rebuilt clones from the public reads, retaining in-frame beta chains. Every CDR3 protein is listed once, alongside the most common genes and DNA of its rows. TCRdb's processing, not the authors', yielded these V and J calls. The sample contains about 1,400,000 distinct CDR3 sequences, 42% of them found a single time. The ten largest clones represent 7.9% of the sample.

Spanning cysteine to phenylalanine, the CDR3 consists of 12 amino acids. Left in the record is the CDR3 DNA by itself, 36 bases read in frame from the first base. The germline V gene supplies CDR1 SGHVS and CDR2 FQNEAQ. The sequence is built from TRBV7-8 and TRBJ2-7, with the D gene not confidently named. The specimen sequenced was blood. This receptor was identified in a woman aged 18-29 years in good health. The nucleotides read TGTGCCAGCAGCTTAAGCACCTACGGGCAGTACTTC. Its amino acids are CASSLSTYGQYF.